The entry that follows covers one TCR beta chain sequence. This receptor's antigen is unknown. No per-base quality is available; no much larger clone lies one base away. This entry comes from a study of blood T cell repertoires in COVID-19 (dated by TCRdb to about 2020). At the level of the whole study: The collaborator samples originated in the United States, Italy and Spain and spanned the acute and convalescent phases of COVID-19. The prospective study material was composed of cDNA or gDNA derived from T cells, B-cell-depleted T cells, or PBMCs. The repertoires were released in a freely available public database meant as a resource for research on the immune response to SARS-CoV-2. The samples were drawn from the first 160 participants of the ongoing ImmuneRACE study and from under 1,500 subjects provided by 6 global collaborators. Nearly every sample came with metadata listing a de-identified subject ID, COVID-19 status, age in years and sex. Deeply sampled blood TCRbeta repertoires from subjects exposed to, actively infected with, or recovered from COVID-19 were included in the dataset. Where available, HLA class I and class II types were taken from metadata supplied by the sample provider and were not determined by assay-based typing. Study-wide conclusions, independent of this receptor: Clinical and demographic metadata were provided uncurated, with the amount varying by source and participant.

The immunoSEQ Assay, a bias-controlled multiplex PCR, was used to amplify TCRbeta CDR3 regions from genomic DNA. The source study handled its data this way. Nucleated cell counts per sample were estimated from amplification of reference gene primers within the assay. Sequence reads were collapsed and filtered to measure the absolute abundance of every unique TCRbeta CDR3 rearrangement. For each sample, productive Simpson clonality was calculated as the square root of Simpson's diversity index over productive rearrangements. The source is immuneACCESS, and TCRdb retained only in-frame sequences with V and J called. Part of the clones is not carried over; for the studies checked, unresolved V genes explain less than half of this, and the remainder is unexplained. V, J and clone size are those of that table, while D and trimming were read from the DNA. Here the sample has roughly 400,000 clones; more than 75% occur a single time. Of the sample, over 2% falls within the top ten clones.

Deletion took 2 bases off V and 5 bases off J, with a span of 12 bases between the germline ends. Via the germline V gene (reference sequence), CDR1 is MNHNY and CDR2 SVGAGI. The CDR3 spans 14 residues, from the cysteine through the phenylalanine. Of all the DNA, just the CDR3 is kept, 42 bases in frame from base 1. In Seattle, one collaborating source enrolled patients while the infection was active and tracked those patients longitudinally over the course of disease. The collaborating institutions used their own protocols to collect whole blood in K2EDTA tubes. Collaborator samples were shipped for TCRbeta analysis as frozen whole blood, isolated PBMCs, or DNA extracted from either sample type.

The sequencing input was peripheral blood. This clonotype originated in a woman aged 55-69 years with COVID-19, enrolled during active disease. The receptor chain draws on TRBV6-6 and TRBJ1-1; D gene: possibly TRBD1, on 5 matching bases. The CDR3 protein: CASSYPQGSTEAFF. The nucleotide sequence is TGTGCCAGCAGTTACCCTCAGGGTTCGACTGAAGCTTTCTTT.